This passage covers 10 T cell receptor beta chains from one sample sequenced in a study of shared clonotypes between healthy human individuals. In the naive CD8 group, cells lacked CD45RO and were positively selected for CCR7, so terminally differentiated effector memory CD45RA+ cells were left out. The protocol was immunoSEQ multiplex PCR, while the TCRdb copy is restricted to in-frame clones and leaves out a portion. The repertoire includes 2 million to 2.5 million clones, roughly 95% of them detected once, and approximately 1.2% sits in the top ten. Sequences were obtained from naive CD8+ T cells sorted from blood. The receptors come from a man in his late teens or twenties in good health.

This clone appeared once. V is TRBV6-5 and J is TRBJ2-1; D might be TRBD1 (5 bases). The CDR3 sequence is 14 residues long. V dropped 10 bases and J dropped 7 bases, with 20 bases sitting between them. Looked up from germline, CDR1 is MNHEY and CDR2 is SVGAGI. CDR3 loop: CATMGPGSGNEQFF. CDR3 nucleotides: TGTGCCACTATGGGGCCAGGGTCCGGTAATGAGCAGTTCTTC.

The CDR3 bases are TGTGCCAGCAGCCGGGACAGATCCTTTGGTGAGCAGTACTTC. Amino acids: CASSRDRSFGEQYF. The J gene is TRBJ2-7, the V gene TRBV5-5; 7 nucleotides agree with TRBD1. Germline lookup yields CDR1 SGHKS and CDR2 YYEKEE (reference sequence). The CDR3 runs to 14 residues. V was clipped by 4 bases and J by 7 bases; unmatched bases: 11. Drawing the rest from reference TRBV5-5 and TRBJ2-7, the complete variable domain is DAGVTQSPTHLIKTRGQQVTLRCSPISGHKSVSWYQQVLGQGPQFIFQYYEKEERGRGNFPDRFSARQFPNYSSELNVNALLLGDSALYLCASSRDRSFGEQYFGPGTRLTVT.

The DNA for the CDR3 is TGCGCCAGCAGCCAAGATTCTGTGGAAGGACAGCCCCAGCATTTT. This sequence encodes CASSQDSVEGQPQHF. V and J are TRBV4-1 and TRBJ1-5; no definite D call. The CDR3 covers 15 residues. Germline values: CDR1 MGHRA, CDR2 YSYEKL. V was shortened by 0 bases and J by 7 bases, with 13 bases between the two germline ends.

The chain joins TRBV19 to TRBJ1-6, with D perhaps matching TRBD1 (5 bases). Trimming took 3 bases from V and 5 from J, leaving 14 bases between them. The CDR3 has 16 amino acids. Germline loops: CDR1 LNHDA, CDR2 SQIVND (reference sequence). CDR3 coding DNA: TGTGCCAGTAGTATTATGCTTGCGGGGGATAATTCACCCCTCCACTTT. Residues: CASSIMLAGDNSPLHF.

This chain uses TRBV10-3 with TRBJ1-2; 8 bases match TRBD1. V gave up 7 bases and J gave up 6 bases; unmatched junction bases: 4. The CDR3 has 12 residues. The germline CDR1 and CDR2 sequences are ENHRY and SYGVKD. The CDR3 sequence: CAITTTGDGYTF. The CDR3 nucleotides read TGTGCCATCACCACGACAGGGGATGGCTACACCTTC.

J is TRBJ1-5 and V is TRBV7-2, with D maybe TRBD1 (5 bases). The germline V gene has CDR1 SGHTA and CDR2 FQGNSA. V lost 5 bases to trimming and J lost 2 bases, with 13 bases between them. The CDR3 length is 15 residues. The DNA of the CDR3 is TGTGCCAGCAGCGCTGGGACGATCGGCAATCAGCCCCAGCATTTT. It is translated as CASSAGTIGNQPQHF.

Only one count was recorded for this clone. One junction end does not reproduce the germline sequence, and a read error may be involved. The chain carries TRBV5-1 and TRBJ1-4, with D possibly TRBD1 on 5 matching bases. The CDR3 contains 15 residues. CDR1 is SGHRS and CDR2 is YFSETQ in the germline V gene. As DNA, the CDR3 is TGCGCCAGCAGCTTGTCAGGGCTTACTAATGAAAGACTGTTTTTT. Protein sequence: CASSLSGLTNERLFF.

The chain uses TRBV10-1 and TRBJ1-1, with D perhaps matching TRBD1 (6 bases). Germline V gene sequence: CDR1 WNHNN, CDR2 SYGVQD (reference sequence). There are 17 residues in the CDR3. Between the trimmed V and J ends, which lost 3 bases and 1 base, there was a span of 18 bases. The DNA for the CDR3 is TGCGCCAGCAGTGACTCGGATTGGGGAGGGGGGAACACTGAAGCTTTCTTT. Its translation: CASSDSDWGGGNTEAFF.

This chain links TRBV9 with TRBJ1-3; D possibly corresponds to TRBD1 (6 bases). This CDR3 contains 16 residues. V lost 3 bases and J 3 bases, leaving 16 bases between the germline ends. CDR1 is SGDLS, CDR2 YYNGEE, per germline. The CDR3 bases are TGTGCCAGCAGCGGATACAGGGAATTAGGTGGAAACACCATATATTTT. Its protein product is CASSGYRELGGNTIYF. The variable domain in full, completed from reference TRBV9 and TRBJ1-3, reads DSGVTQTPKHLITATGQRVTLRCSPRSGDLSVYWYQQSLDQGLQFLIQYYNGEERAKGNILERFSAQQFPDLHSELNLSSLELGDSALYFCASSGYRELGGNTIYFGEGSWLTVV.

As to this clone: Distinct nucleotide sequences in the sample also encode this CDR3. The V gene is TRBV13, the J gene TRBJ2-7, with D possibly being TRBD2 (6 bases). V was cut by 0 bases and J by 3 bases, with 9 bases left in between. This CDR3 comprises 14 residues. CDR1 is PRHDT, CDR2 FYEKMQ, per germline (reference sequence). Here the CDR3 reads CASSLGQGGYEQYF. The CDR3 nucleotides are TGTGCCAGCAGCTTAGGCCAGGGAGGCTACGAGCAGTACTTC.